The rows below give T cell receptor beta chains drawn from one sample of a study of tumor-infiltrating lymphocytes in primary liver carcinoma. TCRdb processed the multiplex PCR reads anew with MiXCR; each CDR3 protein has one entry. This table has 90,000 to 150,000 distinct CDR3 sequences, 65% appearing once. The specimen sequenced was liver tumor tissue from sampling region 1. These receptors were collected from a woman in her sixties or seventies with primary liver carcinoma and hepatitis B virus infection. The CDR3 runs from the conserved cysteine through the conserved F or W. D genes are given only for firm matches. Not every row has a clone size; where given, it reads once, few, many or a size class.

>TRBV7-9|many|17|TRBJ2-5|TRBD2
TGTGCCAGCAGCTTAGGAGTGACTAGCGGGAGTCAAGAGACCCAGTACTTC
CASSLGVTSGSQETQYF
>TRBV11-2|few|14|TRBJ2-7|NA
TGTGCCAGTAGCCCCCCTGGCGGTGTCTACGAGCAGTACTTC
CASSPPGGVYEQYF
>TRBV12-3/TRBV12-4|many|14|TRBJ1-1|NA
TGTGCCAGCAGCTTAACAGGGCGAGGCCCTGAAGCTTTCTTT
CASSLTGRGPEAFF
>TRBV20-1|NA|14|TRBJ2-3|NA
TGCAGTGCTAGAACCCAGTGGGGCACAGATACGCAGTATTTT
CSARTQWGTDTQYF
>TRBV11-2|NA|15|TRBJ1-2|NA
TGTGCCAGCAGGTCGACACAGGGAACGGACTATAGCTACAGCTTC
CASRSTQGTDYSYSF
>TRBV6-1|many|12|TRBJ2-5|NA
TGTGCCAGCACGGCAGAGTATATTTCCCAGTACTTC
CASTAEYISQYF
>TRBV29-1|many|12|TRBJ2-3|NA
TGCAGCGTTGTCCCTAACACAGATACGCAGTATTTT
CSVVPNTDTQYF
>TRBV5-1|NA|15|TRBJ2-1|NA
TGCGCCAGCAGCGACTCGGGAACCTCCTACAATGAGCAGTTCTTC
CASSDSGTSYNEQFF
>TRBV11-2|medium-sized|14|TRBJ2-5|NA
TGTGCCAGCAGCTTAGCGGGCAGGGGAGAGACCCAGTACTTC
CASSLAGRGETQYF
>TRBV29-1|many|11|TRBJ1-2|NA
TGCAGCGTTGAGGGGGGCGTTGGCTACACCTTC
CSVEGGVGYTF
>TRBV11-2|NA|15|TRBJ2-1|TRBD2
TGTGCAAGCAGCCTGGGACTAGCGGTACACCATGAGCAGTTCTTC
CASSLGLAVHHEQFF
>TRBV5-5|NA|16|TRBJ2-2|NA
TGTGCCAGCAGCTTAGGGGGGGCCGCGAACACCGGGGAGCTGTTTTTT
CASSLGGAANTGELFF
>TRBV11-1|once|15|TRBJ1-1|NA
TGTGTCAGCAGCCTTTTTGACGGGGGGATCGCTGAAGCTTTCTTT
CVSSLFDGGIAEAFF
>TRBV29-1|many|12|TRBJ1-1|NA
TGCAGCGTTCGAAACGGCGACACTGAAGCTTTCTTT
CSVRNGDTEAFF
>TRBV7-9|NA|14|TRBJ1-5|NA
TGTGCCAGCAGTGCCGGGACAAGCAATCAGCCCCATCATTTT
CASSAGTSNQPHHF
>TRBV10-1|NA|14|TRBJ1-2|NA
TGCGCCATCAGTGAACTGGGGATCGTATATGGCTACACCTTC
CAISELGIVYGYTF
>TRBV12-3/TRBV12-4|many|17|TRBJ2-1|NA
TGTGCCAGCAGTCCGCCTCTGGGGGCGATGAGTGAAGATGAGCAGTTCTTC
CASSPPLGAMSEDEQFF
>TRBV28|few|14|TRBJ1-1|TRBD1
TGTGCCAGCGGGACAGGGGGCGTAGACACTGAAGCTTTCTTT
CASGTGGVDTEAFF
>TRBV11-2|NA|16|TRBJ2-7|NA
TGTGCCAGCAGCATACGACCGGGGCAGGGAACCTACGAGCAGTACTTC
CASSIRPGQGTYEQYF
>TRBV30|many|15|TRBJ2-1|NA
TGTGCCTGGAGTGTAGGTAGGGCTGCCATCGATGAGCAGTTCTTC
CAWSVGRAAIDEQFF
>TRBV28|NA|11|TRBJ2-4|NA
TGTGCCAGCAGTTCTATAAACATTCAGTACTTC
CASSSINIQYF
>TRBV11-2|NA|17|TRBJ1-2|NA
TGTGCCACCAGCTTAGATCTTATCAGGGCGCTGCGCTATGGCTACACCTTC
CATSLDLIRALRYGYTF
>TRBV7-8|many|15|TRBJ2-7|NA
TGTGCCAGCAGCTTAGGAGGGGCTCGCTCCTACGAGCAGTACTTC
CASSLGGARSYEQYF
>TRBV29-1|many|12|TRBJ1-1|NA
TGCAGCGCCCGGAAACGGGGAGGTGAAGCTTTCTTT
CSARKRGGEAFF
>TRBV12-3/TRBV12-4|NA|14|TRBJ1-5|NA
TGTGACAGCAGCTGGGGGGGTAGCAATCAGCCCCAACATTTT
CDSSWGGSNQPQHF
>TRBV11-2|many|14|TRBJ2-7|NA
TGTGCCAGCAGTCCGGAGGTGAGCTCCTACGAGCAGTACTTC
CASSPEVSSYEQYF